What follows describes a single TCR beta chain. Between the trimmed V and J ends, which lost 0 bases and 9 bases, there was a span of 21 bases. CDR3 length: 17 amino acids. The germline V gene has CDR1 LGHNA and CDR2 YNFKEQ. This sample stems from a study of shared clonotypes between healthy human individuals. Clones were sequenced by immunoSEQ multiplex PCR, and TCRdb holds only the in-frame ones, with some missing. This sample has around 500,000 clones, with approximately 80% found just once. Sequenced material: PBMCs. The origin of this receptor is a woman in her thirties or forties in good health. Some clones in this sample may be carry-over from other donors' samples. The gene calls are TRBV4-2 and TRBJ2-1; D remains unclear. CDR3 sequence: CASSQDVPLIKWSEQFF. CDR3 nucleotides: TGTGCCAGCAGCCAAGATGTGCCCTTAATAAAGTGGAGTGAGCAGTTCTTC.